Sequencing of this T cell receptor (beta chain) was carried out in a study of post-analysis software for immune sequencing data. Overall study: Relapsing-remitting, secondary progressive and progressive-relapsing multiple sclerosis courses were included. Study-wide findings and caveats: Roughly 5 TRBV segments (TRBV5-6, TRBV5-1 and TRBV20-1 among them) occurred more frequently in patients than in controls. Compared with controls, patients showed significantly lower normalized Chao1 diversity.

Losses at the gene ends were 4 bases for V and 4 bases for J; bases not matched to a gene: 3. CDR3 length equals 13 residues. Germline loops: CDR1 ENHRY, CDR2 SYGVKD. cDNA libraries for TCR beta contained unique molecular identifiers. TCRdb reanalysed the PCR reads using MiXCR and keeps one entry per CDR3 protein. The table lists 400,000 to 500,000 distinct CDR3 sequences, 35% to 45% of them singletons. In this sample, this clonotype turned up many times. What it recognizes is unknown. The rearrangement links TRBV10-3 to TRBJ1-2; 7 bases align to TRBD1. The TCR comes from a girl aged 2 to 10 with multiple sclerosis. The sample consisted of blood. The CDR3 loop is CAISVDRTYGYTF. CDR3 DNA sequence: TGTGCCATCAGTGTGGACAGGACCTATGGCTACACCTTC.